One and the same sample provided the 9 T cell receptor beta chains below, sequenced in a study of shared T cell receptors in the human thymus. Profiling relied on immunoSEQ multiplex PCR, and the TCRdb table lists in-frame clones only, not all of them. The sample contains approximately 660,000 clones, 88% of which appear only once. This same sample was also taken into another study, of human thymus T cells.

Sequenced: thymocytes. The origin of the receptors is a boy less than two years old with a congenital heart defect.

The chain joins TRBV21-1 to TRBJ2-5; no DNA check was done on the table's D call, TRBD2. TRBV21-1 is listed as a pseudogene. The CDR3 spans 13 residues. The CDR3 region is CASSSRGPSEQYF. Here the CDR3 DNA reads TGTGCCAGCAGCTCCCGGGGTCCCAGTGAGCAGTACTTC.

This clone was picked up one time. This sequence joins TRBV4-1 and TRBJ2-1; 8 positions agree with TRBD2. The CDR3 contains 17 residues. Trimming at V came to 4 bases and at J to 7 bases, leaving 15 bases not matched to a gene. CDR1 MGHRA and CDR2 YSYEKL come from the germline V gene. Here the CDR3 DNA reads TGCGCCAGCAGCCGCTACACGGCGGCGGGAGGTCGGAATGAGCAGTTCTTC. Amino acids: CASSRYTAAGGRNEQFF.

The genes are TRBV15 and TRBJ2-5, with 11 bases aligning to TRBD2. The CDR3 runs to 15 residues. The V gene's germline CDR1 is LNHNV and CDR2 YYDKDF (reference sequence). Losses at the gene ends were 7 bases for V and 1 base for J; bases not matched to a gene: 5. CDR3 protein: CATTLAGGPQETQYF. CDR3 coding DNA: TGTGCCACCACCTTAGCGGGAGGGCCCCAAGAGACCCAGTACTTC.

The chain is built from TRBV5-1 and TRBJ2-7; D is possibly TRBD1 (6 bases). The CDR3 runs to 13 residues. The germline V gene has CDR1 SGHRS and CDR2 YFSETQ. Between the trimmed V and J ends, which lost 4 bases and 4 bases, there was a span of 12 bases. Written as DNA, the CDR3 is TGCGCCAGCAGCCCCGACAGGCAATACGAGCAGTACTTC. It specifies CASSPDRQYEQYF.

This chain uses TRBV10-1 with TRBJ2-7, with 8 bases identical to TRBD1. CDR3 size: 15 residues. J gave up 11 bases and V 8 bases, and 20 bases lay outside the gene matches. Germline V gene sequence: CDR1 WNHNN, CDR2 SYGVQD (reference sequence). The CDR3: CASQLDRADFRRKYF. CDR3 bases: TGCGCCAGCCAGCTGGACAGGGCGGATTTCCGGCGCAAGTACTTC.

This chain uses TRBV12-5 with TRBJ1-5; D call uncertain. This CDR3 is built from 17 residues. Per germline, CDR1 LGHNT and CDR2 FRNRAP. V lost 5 bases and J lost 3, with 20 bases in between. CDR3 sequence: CASGPIKRGVYNQPQHF. The DNA for the CDR3 is TGTGCTAGTGGTCCCATAAAACGGGGAGTCTACAATCAGCCCCAGCATTTT.

This chain uses TRBV19 with TRBJ1-5; 9 bases are a match to TRBD1. Germline CDR1 is LNHDA and CDR2 is SQIVND (reference sequence). The CDR3 loop spans 17 amino acids. Unmatched junction bases numbered 12, after V lost 5 bases and J lost 4 bases. As DNA, the CDR3 is TGTGCCAGTAGTCCAAGTTGGGACAGGGAAAATAATCAGCCCCAGCATTTT. It codes for CASSPSWDRENNQPQHF. The variable domain in full, with the rest retrieved from reference TRBV19 and TRBJ1-5, is DGGITQSPKYLFRKEGQNVTLSCEQNLNHDAMYWYRQDPGQGLRLIYYSQIVNDFQKGDIAEGYSVSREKKESFPLTVTSAQKNPTAFYLCASSPSWDRENNQPQHFGDGTRLSIL.

This sequence joins TRBV7-2 and TRBJ1-4; D possibly corresponds to TRBD1 (6 bases). CDR3 length equals 15 residues. V was trimmed by 5 bases and J by 3 bases, leaving 13 bases between them. Germline loops: CDR1 SGHTA, CDR2 FQGNSA. CDR3 nucleotides: TGTGCCAGCAGCGCCGCTCGGACAGCTAATGAAAAACTGTTTTTT. Protein product: CASSAARTANEKLFF.

The rearrangement links TRBV19 to TRBJ2-3; TRBD2 agrees at 8 bases. The trim removed 6 bases at V and 0 bases at J, leaving 14 bases unmatched. Germline V gene data show CDR1 as LNHDA and CDR2 as SQIVND (reference sequence). This CDR3 has 18 amino acids. The CDR3 DNA follows: TGTGCCAGTAGGCCCGACCCCCCACTAGCGGCTAGCACAGATACGCAGTATTTT. Translated, it gives CASRPDPPLAASTDTQYF. The whole variable domain, remainder taken from reference TRBV19 and TRBJ2-3, is DGGITQSPKYLFRKEGQNVTLSCEQNLNHDAMYWYRQDPGQGLRLIYYSQIVNDFQKGDIAEGYSVSREKKESFPLTVTSAQKNPTAFYLCASRPDPPLAASTDTQYFGPGTRLTVL.